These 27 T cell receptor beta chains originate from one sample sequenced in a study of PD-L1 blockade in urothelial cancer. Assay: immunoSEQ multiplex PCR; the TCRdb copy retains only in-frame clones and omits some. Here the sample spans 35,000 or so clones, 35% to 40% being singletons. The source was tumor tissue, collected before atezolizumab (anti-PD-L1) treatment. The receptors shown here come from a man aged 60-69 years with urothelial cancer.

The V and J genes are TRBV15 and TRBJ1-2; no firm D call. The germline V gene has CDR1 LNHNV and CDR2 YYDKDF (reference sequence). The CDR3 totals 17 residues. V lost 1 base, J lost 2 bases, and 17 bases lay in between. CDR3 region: CATSRGASRTENYGYTF. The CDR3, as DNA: TGTGCCACCAGCAGAGGGGCTTCGAGGACCGAGAACTATGGCTACACCTTC.

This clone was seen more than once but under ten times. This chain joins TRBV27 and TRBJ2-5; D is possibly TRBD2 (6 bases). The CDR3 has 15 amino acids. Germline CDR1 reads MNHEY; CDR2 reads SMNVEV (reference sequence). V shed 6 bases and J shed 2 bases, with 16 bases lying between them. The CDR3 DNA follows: TGTGCCAGCAGCTCCAGACGAGGGACTCAAGAGACCCAGTACTTC. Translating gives CASSSRRGTQETQYF.

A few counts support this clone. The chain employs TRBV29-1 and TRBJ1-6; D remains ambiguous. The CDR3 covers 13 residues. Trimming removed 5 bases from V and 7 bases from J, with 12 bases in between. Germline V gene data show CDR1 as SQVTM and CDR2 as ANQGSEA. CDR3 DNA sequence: TGCAGCGTTCGGGAACAGACAAATTCACCCCTCCACTTT. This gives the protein CSVREQTNSPLHF.

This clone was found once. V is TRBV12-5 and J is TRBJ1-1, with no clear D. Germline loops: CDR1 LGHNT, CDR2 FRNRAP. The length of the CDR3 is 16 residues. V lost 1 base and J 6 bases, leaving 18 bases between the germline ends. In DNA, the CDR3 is TGTGCTAGTGGTTTGGCCACTCGGCGGGCGCCGGCTGAAGCTTTCTTT. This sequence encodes CASGLATRRAPAEAFF.

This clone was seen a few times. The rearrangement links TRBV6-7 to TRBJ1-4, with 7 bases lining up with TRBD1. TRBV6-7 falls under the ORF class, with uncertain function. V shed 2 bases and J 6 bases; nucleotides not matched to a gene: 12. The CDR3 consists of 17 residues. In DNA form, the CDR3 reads TGTGCCAGCAGTTACCGAGCGAGGGGGCTGGGAGATGAAAAACTGTTTTTT. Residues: CASSYRARGLGDEKLFF.

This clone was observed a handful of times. In DNA, the CDR3 is TGTGCCTGGAGCCCCACAGGGGGCAATCAGCCCCAGCATTTT. Amino acid sequence: CAWSPTGGNQPQHF. J is TRBJ1-5 and V is TRBV30; 7 nucleotides align to TRBD1. The CDR3 has 14 residues. With 3 bases clipped from V and 2 bases from J, the junction kept 4 bases outside the gene matches. The V gene's germline CDR1 is GTSNPN and CDR2 SVGIG (reference sequence). Full variable domain (remainder filled in from reference TRBV30 and TRBJ1-5): SQTIHQWPATLVQPVGSPLSLECTVEGTSNPNLYWYRQAAGRGLQLLFYSVGIGQISSEVPQNLSASRPQDRQFILSSKKLLLSDSGFYLCAWSPTGGNQPQHFGDGTRLSIL.

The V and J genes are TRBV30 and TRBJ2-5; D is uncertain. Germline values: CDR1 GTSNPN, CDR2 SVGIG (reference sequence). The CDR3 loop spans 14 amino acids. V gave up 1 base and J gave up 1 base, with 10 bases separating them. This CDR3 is CAWSASVGQETQYF. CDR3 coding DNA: TGTGCCTGGAGTGCGAGTGTGGGCCAAGAGACCCAGTACTTC.

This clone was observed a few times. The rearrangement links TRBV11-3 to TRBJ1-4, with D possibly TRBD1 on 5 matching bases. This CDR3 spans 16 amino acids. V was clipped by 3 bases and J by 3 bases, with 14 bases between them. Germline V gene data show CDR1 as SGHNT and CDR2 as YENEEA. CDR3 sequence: CASSFGQRGPNEKLFF. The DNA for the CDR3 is TGTGCCAGCAGCTTCGGTCAACGGGGACCTAATGAAAAACTGTTTTTT.

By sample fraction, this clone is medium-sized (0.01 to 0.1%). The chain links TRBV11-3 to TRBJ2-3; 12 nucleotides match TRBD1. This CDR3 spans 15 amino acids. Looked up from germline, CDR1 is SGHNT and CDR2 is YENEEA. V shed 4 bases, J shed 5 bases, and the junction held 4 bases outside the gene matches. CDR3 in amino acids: CASSSGQGAVDTQYF. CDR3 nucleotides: TGTGCCAGCAGCTCGGGACAGGGGGCGGTAGATACGCAGTATTTT.

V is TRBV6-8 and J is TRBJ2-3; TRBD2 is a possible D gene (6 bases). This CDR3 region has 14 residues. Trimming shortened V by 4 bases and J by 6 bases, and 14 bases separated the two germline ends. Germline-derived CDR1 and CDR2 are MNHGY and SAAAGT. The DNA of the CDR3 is TGTGCCAGCAGTTTCGGGGACTCAACGGATACGCAGTATTTT. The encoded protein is CASSFGDSTDTQYF.

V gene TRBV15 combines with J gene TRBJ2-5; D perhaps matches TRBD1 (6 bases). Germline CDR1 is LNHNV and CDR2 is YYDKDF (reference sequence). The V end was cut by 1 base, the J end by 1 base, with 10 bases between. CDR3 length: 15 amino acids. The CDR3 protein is CATSRVQGSQETQYF. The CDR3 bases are TGTGCCACCAGCAGAGTACAGGGATCCCAAGAGACCCAGTACTTC.

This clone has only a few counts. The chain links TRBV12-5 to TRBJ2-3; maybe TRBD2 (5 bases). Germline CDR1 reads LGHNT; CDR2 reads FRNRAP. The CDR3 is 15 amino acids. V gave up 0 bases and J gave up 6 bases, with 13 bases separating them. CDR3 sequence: CASGLVSAPPDTQYF. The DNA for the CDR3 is TGTGCTAGTGGTTTGGTTAGCGCCCCCCCCGATACGCAGTATTTT.

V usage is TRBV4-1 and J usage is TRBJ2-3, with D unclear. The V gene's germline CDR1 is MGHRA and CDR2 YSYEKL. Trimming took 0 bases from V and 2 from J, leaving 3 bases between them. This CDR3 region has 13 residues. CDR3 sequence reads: CASSQDSTDTQYF. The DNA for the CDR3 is TGCGCCAGCAGCCAAGATTCCACAGATACGCAGTATTTT.

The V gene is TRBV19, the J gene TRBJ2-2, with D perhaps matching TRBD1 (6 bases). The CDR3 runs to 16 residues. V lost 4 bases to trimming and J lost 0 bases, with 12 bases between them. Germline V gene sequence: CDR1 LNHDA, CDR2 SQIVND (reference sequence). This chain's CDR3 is CASSRHKGANTGELFF. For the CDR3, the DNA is TGTGCCAGTAGTAGACACAAGGGGGCGAACACCGGGGAGCTGTTTTTT.

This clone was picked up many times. The CDR3 DNA reads TGTGCCAGCGGTAGCGGGCTAGCCAAAAACATTCAGTACTTC. Protein product: CASGSGLAKNIQYF. The chain is built from TRBV6-8 and TRBJ2-4; 7 bases map to TRBD2. Trimming at V came to 8 bases and at J to 0 bases, leaving 4 bases not matched to a gene. Germline CDR1 is MNHGY and CDR2 is SAAAGT. The CDR3 has 14 amino acids.

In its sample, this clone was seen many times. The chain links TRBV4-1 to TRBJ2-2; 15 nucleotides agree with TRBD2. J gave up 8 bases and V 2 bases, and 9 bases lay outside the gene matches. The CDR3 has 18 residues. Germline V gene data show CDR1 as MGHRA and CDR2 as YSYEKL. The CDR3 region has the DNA TGCGCCAGCAGCCAAACCGCCTCCGGACTAGCGGGAGGGGGGGAGCTGTTTTTT. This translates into CASSQTASGLAGGGELFF.

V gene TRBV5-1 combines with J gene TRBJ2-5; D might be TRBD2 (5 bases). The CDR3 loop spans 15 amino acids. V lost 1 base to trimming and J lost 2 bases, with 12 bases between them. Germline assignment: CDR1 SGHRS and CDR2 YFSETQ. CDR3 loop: CASSLSPAVQETQYF. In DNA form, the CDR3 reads TGCGCCAGCAGCTTGTCCCCAGCGGTACAAGAGACCCAGTACTTC.

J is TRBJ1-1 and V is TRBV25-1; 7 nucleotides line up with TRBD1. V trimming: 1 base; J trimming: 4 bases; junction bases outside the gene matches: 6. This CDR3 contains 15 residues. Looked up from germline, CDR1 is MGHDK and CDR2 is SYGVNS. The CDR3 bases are TGTGCCAGCAGTGAATTGTTAGGGGGCGGCACTGAAGCTTTCTTT. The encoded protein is CASSELLGGGTEAFF.

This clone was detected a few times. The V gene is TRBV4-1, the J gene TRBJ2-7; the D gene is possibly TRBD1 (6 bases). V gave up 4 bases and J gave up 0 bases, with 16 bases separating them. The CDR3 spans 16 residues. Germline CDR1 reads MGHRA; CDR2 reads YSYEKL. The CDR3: CASSLLPGTNSYEQYF. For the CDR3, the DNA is TGCGCCAGCAGCCTCTTACCGGGGACAAACTCCTACGAGCAGTACTTC.

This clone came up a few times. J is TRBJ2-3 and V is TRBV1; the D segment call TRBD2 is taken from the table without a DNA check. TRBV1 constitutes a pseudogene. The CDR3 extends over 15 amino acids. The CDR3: CASRLDGGAADTQYF. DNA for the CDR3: TGCGCCAGCAGATTGGACGGAGGGGCGGCAGATACGCAGTATTTT.

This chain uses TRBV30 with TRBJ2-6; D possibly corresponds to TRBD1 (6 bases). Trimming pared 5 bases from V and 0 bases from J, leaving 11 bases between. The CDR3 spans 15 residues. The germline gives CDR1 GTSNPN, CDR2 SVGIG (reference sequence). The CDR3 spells CAWRDTSSGANVLTF. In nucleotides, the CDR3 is TGTGCCTGGCGGGACACCTCCTCTGGGGCCAACGTCCTGACTTTC.

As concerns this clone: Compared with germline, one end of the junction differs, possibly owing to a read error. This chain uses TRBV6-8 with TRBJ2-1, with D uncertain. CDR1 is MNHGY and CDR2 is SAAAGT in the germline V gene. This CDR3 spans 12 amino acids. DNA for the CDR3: TGTGCCAGCAGCCGGTTATCCCTCCCCCTGATCTTC. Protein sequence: CASSRLSLPLIF.

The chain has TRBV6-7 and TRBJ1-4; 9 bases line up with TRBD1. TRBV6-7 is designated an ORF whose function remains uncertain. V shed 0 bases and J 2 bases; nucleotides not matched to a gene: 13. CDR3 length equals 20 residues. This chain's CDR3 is CASSYSTRRDRVYTNEKLFF. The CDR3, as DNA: TGTGCCAGCAGTTACTCCACCCGTCGGGACAGGGTATACACTAATGAAAAACTGTTTTTT.

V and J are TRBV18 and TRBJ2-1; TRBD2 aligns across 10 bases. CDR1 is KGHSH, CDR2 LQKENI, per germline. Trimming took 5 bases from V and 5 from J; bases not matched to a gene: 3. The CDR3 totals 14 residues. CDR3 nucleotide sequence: TGTGCCAGCTCAAGAACTAGCGGGGACAATGAGCAGTTCTTC. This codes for CASSRTSGDNEQFF.

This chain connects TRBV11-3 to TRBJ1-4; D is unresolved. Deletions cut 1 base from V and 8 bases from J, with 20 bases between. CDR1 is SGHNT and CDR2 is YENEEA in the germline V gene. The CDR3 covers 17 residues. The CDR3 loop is CASSLGYSAGNREKLFF. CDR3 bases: TGTGCCAGCAGCTTAGGGTATTCGGCAGGTAATAGAGAAAAACTGTTTTTT. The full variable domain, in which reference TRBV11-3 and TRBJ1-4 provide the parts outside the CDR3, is EAGVVQSPRYKIIEKKQPVAFWCNPISGHNTLYWYLQNLGQGPELLIRYENEEAVDDSQLPKDRFSAERLKGVDSTLKIQPAELGDSAVYLCASSLGYSAGNREKLFFGSGTQLSVL.

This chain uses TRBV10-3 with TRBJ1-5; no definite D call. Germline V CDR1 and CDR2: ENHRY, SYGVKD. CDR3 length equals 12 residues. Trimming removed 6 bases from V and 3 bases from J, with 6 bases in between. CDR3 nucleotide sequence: TGTGCCATCAGCGGGGACAATCAGCCCCAGCATTTT. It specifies CAISGDNQPQHF.

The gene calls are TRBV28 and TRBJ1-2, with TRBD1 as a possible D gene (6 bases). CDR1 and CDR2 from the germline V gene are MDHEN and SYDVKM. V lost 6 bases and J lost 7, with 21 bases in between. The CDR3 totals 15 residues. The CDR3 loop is CASSLPEGGVGGYTF. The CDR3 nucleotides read TGTGCCAGCAGCCTACCCGAGGGGGGAGTCGGTGGCTACACCTTC.